The 23 T cell receptor beta chains given below trace back to one sample, sequenced in a study of identical twins. TCRdb redid the calling of the 5' RACE reads with MiXCR, one entry per CDR3 protein. The top ten clones hold roughly 0.4% of a sample with around 530,000 distinct CDR3 sequences, nearly 15% of them seen once. This sample was shared with a second study, whose subject was yellow fever vaccine responses in identical twins.

The sequenced material came from CD4+ T cells sorted from blood. These receptors came from a woman under 30 in good health.

V and J are TRBV15 and TRBJ2-1, with TRBD2 matching over 12 bases. The CDR3 length is 18 residues. J lost 3 bases, V lost 1 base, and 7 bases had no gene match. Germline-derived CDR1 and CDR2 are LNHNV and YYDKDF (reference sequence). In DNA, the CDR3 is TGTGCCACCAGCAGAGGACTAGCGGGAGACCCCTTCTACAATGAGCAGTTCTTC. This encodes CATSRGLAGDPFYNEQFF.

The V gene is TRBV7-3, the J gene TRBJ1-1; D gene uncertain. Germline loops: CDR1 SGHTA, CDR2 FQGTGA. V lost 4 bases to trimming and J lost 4 bases, with 10 bases between them. This CDR3 is 13 amino acids long. The CDR3 spells CASSSTLGTEAFF. In DNA, the CDR3 is TGTGCCAGCAGCTCGACGCTTGGCACTGAAGCTTTCTTT.

This clonotype was counted a few times. The chain has TRBV12-3 or TRBV12-4 and TRBJ2-3; 7 bases line up with TRBD2. J gave up 0 bases and V 6 bases, and 3 bases lay outside the gene matches. This CDR3 spans 14 amino acids. DNA of the CDR3: TGTGCCAGCAGGAAGCGGGATAGCACAGATACGCAGTATTTT. This translates into CASRKRDSTDTQYF.

This clonotype showed up just a few times. This chain uses TRBV5-1 with TRBJ2-1; 11 bases fit TRBD1. The V segment lost 4 bases and the J segment 10 bases; nucleotides outside the gene matches: 10. From germline, CDR1 is SGHRS and CDR2 YFSETQ. The CDR3 spans 15 residues. The CDR3: CASSRSGTGGGEQFF. As DNA, the CDR3 is TGCGCCAGCAGCCGTTCCGGGACAGGGGGTGGCGAGCAGTTCTTC.

The chain combines TRBV5-1 with TRBJ2-4; either TRBD1 or TRBD2 may supply D (5 bases each). This CDR3 region has 15 residues. Deletions cut 0 bases from V and 3 bases from J, with 10 bases between. The germline CDR1 and CDR2 sequences are SGHRS and YFSETQ. CDR3 nucleotide sequence: TGCGCCAGCAGCTTGGGGTGGGACGACAAAAACATTCAGTACTTC. Its protein is CASSLGWDDKNIQYF.

This clonotype was counted between two and nine times. The chain is built from TRBV28 and TRBJ1-2; D gene unclear. V was shortened by 2 bases and J by 0 bases, with 13 bases between the two germline ends. The CDR3 consists of 16 residues. CDR1 is MDHEN and CDR2 is SYDVKM in the germline V gene. For the CDR3, the DNA is TGTGCCAGCAGTTTACTCGGGCCAGAGACTAACTATGGCTACACCTTC. Protein: CASSLLGPETNYGYTF.

This chain joins TRBV29-1 and TRBJ2-1; perhaps TRBD2 as D (5 bases). CDR1 and CDR2 from the germline V gene are SQVTM and ANQGSEA. CDR3 length: 11 residues. V lost 6 bases to trimming and J lost 7 bases, with 10 bases between them. The CDR3 coding sequence is TGCAGCGTCGCCCCGGGGAATGAGCAGTTCTTC. Its protein is CSVAPGNEQFF.

This clonotype came up a few times. J is TRBJ2-1 and V is TRBV6-1, with D perhaps TRBD2 (7 bases). V dropped 8 bases and J dropped 4 bases, with 18 bases sitting between them. Per germline, CDR1 MNHNS and CDR2 SASEGT. There are 15 residues in the CDR3. The CDR3 DNA reads TGTGCCAGCGGATCTAGCGGACAGCCGTACAATGAGCAGTTCTTC. Translation gives CASGSSGQPYNEQFF.

The chain employs TRBV6-5 and TRBJ2-2, with 12 bases lining up with TRBD1. With V trimmed by 3 bases and J by 6 bases, 5 bases remained unmatched. The CDR3 runs to 16 residues. Germline CDR1 reads MNHEY; CDR2 reads SVGAGI. CDR3 sequence: CASSYSGTGGPGELFF. CDR3 in DNA: TGTGCCAGCAGTTATTCCGGGACAGGGGGCCCCGGGGAGCTGTTTTTT.

As DNA, the CDR3 is TGTGCCAGCAGTTTAAATGGACAGGGAGGCAACGAGCAGTACTTC. Translating gives CASSLNGQGGNEQYF. The gene calls are TRBV12-3 or TRBV12-4 and TRBJ2-7, with 8 bases lining up with TRBD1. The CDR3 covers 15 residues. The trim removed 2 bases at V and 5 bases at J, leaving 8 bases unmatched.

This rearrangement joins TRBV5-5 to TRBJ2-7, with 8 bases identical to TRBD1. The CDR3 covers 14 residues. Per germline, CDR1 SGHKS and CDR2 YYEKEE (reference sequence). With V trimmed by 0 bases and J by 5 bases, 4 bases remained unmatched. CDR3 sequence: CASSLADRVNEQYF. The CDR3 DNA reads TGTGCCAGCAGCTTGGCGGACAGGGTCAACGAGCAGTACTTC.

The chain joins TRBV20-1 to TRBJ2-3; maybe TRBD1 (7 bases). Per the germline V gene, CDR1 is DFQATT and CDR2 is SNEGSKA (reference sequence). V lost 7 bases, J lost 6 bases, and 17 bases lay in between. The CDR3 is made up of 13 amino acids. The CDR3 nucleotides are TGCAGTGGTGCAGGGGGGCTTCTGGATACGCAGTATTTT. Translation gives CSGAGGLLDTQYF.

The chain carries TRBV5-1 and TRBJ2-3; a possible D gene is TRBD1 (6 bases). This CDR3 contains 15 residues. Per germline, CDR1 SGHRS and CDR2 YFSETQ. V lost 4 bases and J lost 0, with 12 bases in between. The CDR3: CASSRTDPSTDTQYF. The CDR3 bases are TGCGCCAGCAGCCGGACAGACCCTAGCACAGATACGCAGTATTTT.

This clonotype came up a few times. The chain combines TRBV3-1 with TRBJ2-1, with D perhaps TRBD2 (6 bases). V lost 4 bases and J 8 bases, leaving 21 bases between the germline ends. The CDR3 totals 16 residues. Germline V lookup: CDR1 LGHDT, CDR2 YNNKEL (reference sequence). CDR3: CASSPRVLAALDEQFF. CDR3 nucleotide sequence: TGTGCCAGCAGCCCCCGGGTGTTAGCGGCCTTAGATGAGCAGTTCTTC.

This clonotype was seen ten or more times. The chain has TRBV29-1 and TRBJ2-3; no reliable D call. Germline V gene lookup returns CDR1 SQVTM and CDR2 ANQGSEA. The CDR3 runs to 13 residues. Deletions cut 6 bases from V and 0 bases from J, with 10 bases between. The chain's CDR3 is CSVRTASTDTQYF. In DNA, the CDR3 is TGCAGCGTGAGGACGGCTAGCACAGATACGCAGTATTTT.

This clonotype was detected a few times. This chain uses TRBV18 with TRBJ1-1; 9 nucleotides line up with TRBD1. V was clipped by 0 bases and J by 0 bases; unmatched bases: 5. The V gene's germline CDR1 is KGHSH and CDR2 LQKENI. The CDR3 extends over 17 amino acids. The CDR3 coding sequence is TGTGCCAGCTCACCACCCGGACAGGGGATAATGAACACTGAAGCTTTCTTT. Translated, it gives CASSPPGQGIMNTEAFF.

This clonotype was picked up a small number of times. The V gene is TRBV3-1, the J gene TRBJ1-1; D unclear. V lost 0 bases and J 4 bases, leaving 9 bases between the germline ends. There are 14 residues in the CDR3. Germline V gives CDR1 LGHDT, CDR2 YNNKEL (reference sequence). The CDR3 sequence is CASSQDTPSTEAFF. In DNA form, the CDR3 reads TGTGCCAGCAGCCAAGATACGCCTAGCACTGAAGCTTTCTTT. The full variable domain, rest sourced from reference TRBV3-1 and TRBJ1-1, is DTAVSQTPKYLVTQMGNDKSIKCEQNLGHDTMYWYKQDSKKFLKIMFSYNNKELIINETVPNRFSPKSPDKAHLNLHINSLELGDSAVYFCASSQDTPSTEAFFGQGTRLTVV.

This clonotype turned up a few times. The V gene is TRBV9, the J gene TRBJ2-2; D possibly uses TRBD1 or TRBD2 (5 bases each). The germline V gene encodes CDR1 SGDLS and CDR2 YYNGEE. The germline V and J ends were trimmed by 4 bases and 0 bases, with 13 bases remaining between them. The CDR3 extends over 16 amino acids. Written as DNA, the CDR3 is TGTGCCAGCAGCACCGGGACGGCACCGAACACCGGGGAGCTGTTTTTT. Residues: CASSTGTAPNTGELFF.

The V gene is TRBV5-5, the J gene TRBJ1-2; perhaps TRBD1 as D (5 bases). This CDR3 is built from 16 residues. CDR1 SGHKS and CDR2 YYEKEE come from the germline V gene (reference sequence). Trimming removed 4 bases from V and 5 bases from J, with 21 bases in between. This chain's CDR3 is CASSLWDGSTQYGYTF. The CDR3 nucleotides read TGTGCCAGCAGCCTCTGGGACGGATCAACCCAATATGGCTACACCTTC.

This chain connects TRBV28 to TRBJ2-5; TRBD1 agrees at 7 bases. Germline loops: CDR1 MDHEN, CDR2 SYDVKM. The J segment lost 0 bases and the V segment lost 6 bases, leaving 1 base of the junction unmatched. The CDR3 is made up of 13 amino acids. DNA for the CDR3: TGTGCCAGCAGAGGGGGCTACCAAGAGACCCAGTACTTC. Protein: CASRGGYQETQYF.

The sample holds a few counts of this clonotype. This rearrangement joins TRBV6-1 to TRBJ2-7; tentative D call: TRBD2 (6 bases). From germline, CDR1 is MNHNS and CDR2 SASEGT. The CDR3 spans 12 residues. V was trimmed by 7 bases and J by 2 bases, leaving 9 bases between them. The CDR3 sequence is CASMGGTYEQYF. The CDR3 DNA sequence: TGTGCCAGCATGGGGGGTACCTACGAGCAGTACTTC.

The chain employs TRBV18 and TRBJ2-1; 13 nucleotides line up with TRBD2. There are 16 residues in the CDR3. Per the germline V gene, CDR1 is KGHSH and CDR2 is LQKENI. J gave up 8 bases and V 4 bases, and 8 bases lay outside the gene matches. The CDR3 DNA follows: TGTGCCAGCTCACGCTCCGGGACTAGCGGGGCTGATGAGCAGTTCTTC. As protein: CASSRSGTSGADEQFF.

The chain couples TRBV20-1 to TRBJ2-1; 12 bases fit TRBD2. Trimming at V came to 3 bases and at J to 4 bases, leaving 4 bases not matched to a gene. Germline V gives CDR1 DFQATT, CDR2 SNEGSKA (reference sequence). This CDR3 has 15 residues. CDR3 residues: CSARATSGSYNEQFF. CDR3 DNA: TGCAGTGCTAGGGCGACTAGCGGGAGTTACAATGAGCAGTTCTTC.